Below are 21 T cell receptor beta chains sequenced from a single sample in a study of blood T cell repertoires in COVID-19. Clones were sequenced by immunoSEQ multiplex PCR, and TCRdb holds only the in-frame ones, with some missing. The sample lists hundreds of thousands of clones, about nine tenths occurring once. The sequencing sample was made of peripheral blood. All receptors derive from a woman aged 45-65 years who had recovered from COVID-19.

In the case of this clone: Here the CDR3 omits its conserved ending phenylalanine or tryptophan, so a read error is the likely source. Because the CDR3's place on the DNA is in doubt, the DNA is left out and the CDR3 is given as listed by TCRdb. The chain joins TRBV19 to TRBJ2-3; TRBD1 reflects the table's D call only, with no check against the DNA. The length of the CDR3 is 13 amino acids, counting both ends. In germline, CDR1 is LNHDA, CDR2 SQIVND (reference sequence). The CDR3 protein is CASSPGQGSTQVS.

Concerning this clone: One junction end disagrees with the germline gene, perhaps due to a read error. V and J are TRBV11-2 and TRBJ2-3; 7 nucleotides line up with TRBD2. The CDR3 length is 14 residues. The germline gives CDR1 SGHAT, CDR2 FQNNGV. The CDR3 loop reads CASSLATSKDTQYF. CDR3 DNA sequence: TGTGCCAGCAGCTTAGCGACTAGCAAAGATACGCAGTATTTT.

The V and J genes are TRBV6-2 or TRBV6-3 and TRBJ1-2; TRBD1 is a possible D gene (5 bases). There are 16 residues in the CDR3. Trimming took 5 bases from V and 8 from J, leaving 24 bases between them. Germline CDR1 MNHEY, CDR2 SVGEGT. The CDR3 nucleotides are TGTGCCAGCAGTAGTCAGGGAACGTTGCGGCCTTGGGGCTACACCTTC. This codes for CASSSQGTLRPWGYTF.

This chain uses TRBV19 with TRBJ1-2, with 9 bases fitting TRBD1. The germline CDR1 and CDR2 sequences are LNHDA and SQIVND (reference sequence). V was clipped by 7 bases and J by 4 bases; unmatched bases: 13. The CDR3 is 16 residues long. The CDR3 loop is CASTPGQGGGGYGYTF. In DNA form, the CDR3 reads TGTGCCAGTACTCCGGGACAGGGAGGCGGTGGCTATGGCTACACCTTC.

This clone was picked up one time. The chain combines TRBV5-1 with TRBJ2-3, with D unclear. This CDR3 is built from 15 residues. CDR1 and CDR2 from the germline V gene are SGHRS and YFSETQ. Trimming cost V 5 bases and J 0 bases, with 13 bases left between them. The CDR3 loop is CASSPEAPSTDTQYF. The CDR3 bases are TGCGCCAGCAGTCCTGAAGCACCTAGCACAGATACGCAGTATTTT.

This rearrangement joins TRBV30 to TRBJ2-1; weak D call: TRBD1 (5 bases). Germline CDR1 and CDR2: GTSNPN and SVGIG (reference sequence). This CDR3 has 16 residues. Trimming removed 1 base at V and 0 bases at J, with 13 bases between. CDR3 in amino acids: CAWSATQGISYNEQFF. CDR3 bases: TGTGCCTGGAGTGCTACTCAGGGAATCTCCTACAATGAGCAGTTCTTC.

Here the CDR3 DNA reads TGTGCCAGCAGCCAAGGGGGGGACAGAGTTGAAGCTTTCTTT. It is translated as CASSQGGDRVEAFF. The rearrangement joins TRBV3-1 (or the pseudogene TRBV3-2) to TRBJ1-1; 7 nucleotides match TRBD1. V lost 1 base, J lost 7 bases, and 6 bases stayed unmatched. This CDR3 spans 14 amino acids. The germline V gene has CDR1 LGHDT and CDR2 YNNKEL (reference sequence).

The rearrangement links TRBV7-2 to TRBJ1-1; tentative D call: TRBD1 (6 bases). Trimming took off 1 base at V and 1 base at J, with 10 bases between the two ends. Germline values: CDR1 SGHTA, CDR2 FQGNSA. The CDR3 loop spans 15 amino acids. The DNA for the CDR3 is TGTGCCAGCAGCTTAGGGGGGGGGCCGAACACTGAAGCTTTCTTT. Translated, it gives CASSLGGGPNTEAFF.

The gene calls are TRBV27 and TRBJ2-5, with TRBD2 matching 7 bases. V lost 8 bases to trimming and J lost 5 bases; unmatched junction nucleotides: 2. CDR3 length: 11 amino acids. Per the germline V gene, CDR1 is MNHEY and CDR2 is SMNVEV (reference sequence). The CDR3 coding sequence is TGTGCCAGCGGGAGGGAGGAGACCCAGTACTTC. This codes for CASGREETQYF.

V is TRBV18 and J is TRBJ2-7; 15 positions agree with TRBD2. With V trimmed by 0 bases and J by 4 bases, 1 base remained unmatched. Germline lookup yields CDR1 KGHSH and CDR2 LQKENI. The CDR3 extends over 16 amino acids. The CDR3 spells CASSPPGTSGRYEQYF. The CDR3 nucleotides are TGTGCCAGCTCACCACCGGGGACTAGCGGGAGGTACGAGCAGTACTTC.

The chain has TRBV11-2 and TRBJ2-1; possible D gene TRBD2, 7 bases. CDR1 is SGHAT and CDR2 is FQNNGV in the germline V gene. The CDR3 length is 17 residues. The V end was cut by 5 bases, the J end by 0 bases, with 17 bases between. This CDR3 reads CASSTPGGLSSYNEQFF. The CDR3 nucleotides are TGTGCCAGCAGCACCCCGGGGGGCCTTAGCTCCTACAATGAGCAGTTCTTC.

The V and J genes are TRBV5-1 and TRBJ2-3, with TRBD1 identical over 8 bases. V lost 3 bases, J lost 0 bases, and 6 bases stayed unmatched. CDR3 length: 16 amino acids. The germline gives CDR1 SGHRS, CDR2 YFSETQ. CDR3 bases: TGCGCCAGCAGCTCAACGACAGGGGTCAGCACAGATACGCAGTATTTT. Amino acids: CASSSTTGVSTDTQYF.

J is TRBJ1-2 and V is TRBV4-3, with TRBD1 as a possible D gene (5 bases). This CDR3 is 14 amino acids long. V dropped 0 bases and J dropped 4 bases, with 9 bases sitting between them. The germline CDR1 and CDR2 sequences are LGHNA and YSLEER. The CDR3: CASSQDLDIYGYTF. The CDR3 DNA follows: TGCGCCAGCAGCCAAGATTTGGACATCTATGGCTACACCTTC.

The genes are TRBV7-3 and TRBJ1-2, with 7 bases aligning to TRBD1. This CDR3 has 16 amino acids. CDR1 SGHTA and CDR2 FQGTGA come from the germline V gene. The V segment lost 5 bases and the J segment 6 bases; nucleotides outside the gene matches: 15. This chain's CDR3 is CASSPRNRGASNGYTF. DNA for the CDR3: TGTGCCAGCAGCCCAAGAAACAGGGGAGCATCGAATGGCTACACCTTC.

This rearrangement joins TRBV2 to TRBJ2-3, with 9 positions matching TRBD2. The length of the CDR3 is 16 residues. V gave up 8 bases and J gave up 2 bases; unmatched junction bases: 11. In germline, CDR1 is SNHLY, CDR2 FYNNEI. The CDR3 nucleotides read TGTGCCAGCGGGTCCGGACTAGCGCGACACACAGATACGCAGTATTTT. It translates to CASGSGLARHTDTQYF. Looking up the rest from reference TRBV2 and TRBJ2-3 gives the full variable domain: EPEVTQTPSHQVTQMGQEVILRCVPISNHLYFYWYRQILGQKVEFLVSFYNNEISEKSEIFDDQFSVERPDGSNFTLKIRSTKLEDSAMYFCASGSGLARHTDTQYFGPGTRLTVL.

The chain joins TRBV15 to TRBJ1-4; 10 bases map to TRBD1. Trimming cost V 4 bases and J 2 bases; bases outside gene matches: 4. The CDR3 totals 16 residues. Per germline, CDR1 LNHNV and CDR2 YYDKDF (reference sequence). This CDR3 reads CATSNDRGRTNEKLFF. In nucleotides, the CDR3 is TGTGCCACCAGCAACGACAGGGGGCGGACTAATGAAAAACTGTTTTTT. Using reference TRBV15 and TRBJ1-4 for the parts outside the CDR3, the full variable domain is DAMVIQNPRYQVTQFGKPVTLSCSQTLNHNVMYWYQQKSSQAPKLLFHYYDKDFNNEADTPDNFQSRRPNTSFCFLDIRSPGLGDTAMYLCATSNDRGRTNEKLFFGSGTQLSVL.

The chain recombines TRBV6-5 with TRBJ2-3; 9 bases agree with TRBD2. The ends lost 10 bases at V and 5 bases at J; junction bases unmatched: 13. The CDR3 extends over 15 amino acids. The germline V gene encodes CDR1 MNHEY and CDR2 SVGAGI. DNA of the CDR3: TGTGCCACCCTACCCTTAGCGGGAGTAGTAGATACGCAGTATTTT. Translated: CATLPLAGVVDTQYF.

This chain joins TRBV18 and TRBJ1-2; TRBD1 is a possible D gene (6 bases). Between the trimmed V and J ends, which lost 6 bases and 3 bases, there was a span of 11 bases. The CDR3 runs 13 residues. Germline V gene lookup returns CDR1 KGHSH and CDR2 LQKENI. CDR3 loop: CASSGGQDYGYTF. For the CDR3, the DNA is TGTGCCAGCTCCGGGGGGCAGGACTATGGCTACACCTTC.

This rearrangement joins TRBV5-1 to TRBJ2-5; unclear D gene. From germline, CDR1 is SGHRS and CDR2 YFSETQ. The CDR3 is 14 amino acids. Trimming stripped 1 base from V and 3 bases from J, with 10 bases between. The CDR3 bases are TGCGCCAGCAGCTTGCTCACGGTGGAAGAGACCCAGTACTTC. It specifies CASSLLTVEETQYF.

V usage is TRBV29-1 and J usage is TRBJ2-5; 9 bases line up with TRBD2. Germline V gives CDR1 SQVTM, CDR2 ANQGSEA. Trimming took 6 bases from V and 2 from J; bases not matched to a gene: 16. This CDR3 has 17 amino acids. Written as DNA, the CDR3 is TGCAGCGTCCGACCGGGACTAGCAGAATTTCGTCAAGAGACCCAGTACTTC. As protein: CSVRPGLAEFRQETQYF.

The V gene is TRBV18, the J gene TRBJ2-4; 8 bases map to TRBD1. CDR3 length: 14 residues. V lost 4 bases, J lost 7 bases, and 6 bases stayed unmatched. From germline, CDR1 is KGHSH and CDR2 LQKENI. The CDR3 reads CASSQTGDSNIQYF. CDR3 coding DNA: TGTGCCAGCTCACAGACAGGGGATAGTAACATTCAGTACTTC.